The T cell receptor beta chain under discussion was sequenced for a study of blood T cell repertoires in COVID-19. Assay: immunoSEQ multiplex PCR; the TCRdb copy retains only in-frame clones and omits some. The table has approximately 330,000 clones, approximately 88% seen once. CDR3 length equals 15 residues. The germline V gene encodes CDR1 SGHRS and CDR2 YFSETQ. The germline V and J ends were trimmed by 4 bases and 8 bases, with 19 bases remaining between them. The sequence derives from a man aged 25 to 45 with COVID-19, enrolled during active disease. This chain uses TRBV5-1 with TRBJ1-3; D is possibly TRBD1 (5 bases). The sample consisted of peripheral blood. DNA of the CDR3: TGCGCCAGCAGCACCGACGGGGGGTTAGAGGACACCATATATTTT. It translates to CASSTDGGLEDTIYF.